Shown below are 7 T cell receptor beta chains from a single sample sequenced in a study of T cells after yellow fever vaccination. Using its own MiXCR run on the 5' RACE reads, TCRdb lists one record per CDR3 protein. This sample has some 390,000 distinct CDR3 sequences, with approximately 19% found just once. Sequenced here: PBMCs, sampled before the yellow fever booster vaccination. These receptors all come from a man younger than 30 who received the YFV17D yellow fever vaccine.

The rearrangement links TRBV5-1 to TRBJ2-3; no reliable D call. V shed 3 bases and J shed 3 bases, with 11 bases lying between them. Germline CDR1 SGHRS, CDR2 YFSETQ. CDR3 length: 14 residues. The CDR3 coding sequence is TGCGCCAGCAGCTATAATTTTATGACAGATACGCAGTATTTT. As protein: CASSYNFMTDTQYF.

V and J are TRBV7-9 and TRBJ2-2; D unclear. The germline gives CDR1 SEHNR, CDR2 FQNEAQ (reference sequence). V was pared by 2 bases and J by 5 bases, with 9 bases between. There are 14 residues in the CDR3. CDR3 coding DNA: TGTGCCAGCAGCTTATGGAGTTCAACCGGGGAGCTGTTTTTT. Its translation: CASSLWSSTGELFF.

The chain links TRBV9 to TRBJ2-2, with D perhaps matching TRBD2 (6 bases). The CDR3 contains 15 residues. Per germline, CDR1 SGDLS and CDR2 YYNGEE. The V end was cut by 4 bases, the J end by 2 bases, with 12 bases between. The CDR3 is CASSTRGVNTGELFF. The CDR3 DNA reads as TGTGCCAGCAGCACGCGCGGGGTTAACACCGGGGAGCTGTTTTTT. Combining the CDR3 with reference TRBV9 and TRBJ2-2 gives the whole variable domain DSGVTQTPKHLITATGQRVTLRCSPRSGDLSVYWYQQSLDQGLQFLIQYYNGEERAKGNILERFSAQQFPDLHSELNLSSLELGDSALYFCASSTRGVNTGELFFGEGSRLTVL.

This clonotype was seen only a few times. CDR3: CASSSQGAYTEAFF. The DNA of the CDR3 is TGTGCCAGCAGTTCTCAGGGCGCGTACACTGAAGCTTTCTTT. The V call is TRBV27, the J call TRBJ1-1; a possible D gene is TRBD1 (5 bases). Germline V CDR1 and CDR2: MNHEY, SMNVEV (reference sequence). The germline V and J ends were trimmed by 4 bases and 3 bases, with 12 bases remaining between them. The CDR3 covers 14 residues.

This chain joins TRBV20-1 and TRBJ1-6; D unresolved. The CDR3 is 13 residues long. The germline gives CDR1 DFQATT, CDR2 SNEGSKA (reference sequence). Trimming pared 1 base from V and 6 bases from J, leaving 7 bases between. The CDR3 DNA is TGCAGTGCTAGAGTGGACCCTAATTCACCCCTCCACTTT. The encoded protein is CSARVDPNSPLHF.

This clonotype was seen more than once but under ten times. The rearrangement links TRBV20-1 to TRBJ1-5, with TRBD1 matching 8 bases. The CDR3 is made up of 15 amino acids. The trim removed 6 bases at V and 1 base at J, leaving 8 bases unmatched. CDR1 and CDR2 (germline): DFQATT, SNEGSKA (reference sequence). The CDR3 DNA follows: TGCAGTGCCAAACAGGGGGGCGGGAGCAATCAGCCCCAGCATTTT. Translated: CSAKQGGGSNQPQHF.

This clonotype was observed a few times. The chain links TRBV7-2 to TRBJ2-1; 8 nucleotides match TRBD1. The germline gives CDR1 SGHTA, CDR2 FQGNSA. The trim removed 5 bases at V and 6 bases at J, leaving 15 bases unmatched. The CDR3 extends over 17 amino acids. DNA of the CDR3: TGTGCCAGCAGCCAGACAGGGGCAGGGGGTGGCCTCAATGAGCAGTTCTTC. It encodes CASSQTGAGGGLNEQFF.